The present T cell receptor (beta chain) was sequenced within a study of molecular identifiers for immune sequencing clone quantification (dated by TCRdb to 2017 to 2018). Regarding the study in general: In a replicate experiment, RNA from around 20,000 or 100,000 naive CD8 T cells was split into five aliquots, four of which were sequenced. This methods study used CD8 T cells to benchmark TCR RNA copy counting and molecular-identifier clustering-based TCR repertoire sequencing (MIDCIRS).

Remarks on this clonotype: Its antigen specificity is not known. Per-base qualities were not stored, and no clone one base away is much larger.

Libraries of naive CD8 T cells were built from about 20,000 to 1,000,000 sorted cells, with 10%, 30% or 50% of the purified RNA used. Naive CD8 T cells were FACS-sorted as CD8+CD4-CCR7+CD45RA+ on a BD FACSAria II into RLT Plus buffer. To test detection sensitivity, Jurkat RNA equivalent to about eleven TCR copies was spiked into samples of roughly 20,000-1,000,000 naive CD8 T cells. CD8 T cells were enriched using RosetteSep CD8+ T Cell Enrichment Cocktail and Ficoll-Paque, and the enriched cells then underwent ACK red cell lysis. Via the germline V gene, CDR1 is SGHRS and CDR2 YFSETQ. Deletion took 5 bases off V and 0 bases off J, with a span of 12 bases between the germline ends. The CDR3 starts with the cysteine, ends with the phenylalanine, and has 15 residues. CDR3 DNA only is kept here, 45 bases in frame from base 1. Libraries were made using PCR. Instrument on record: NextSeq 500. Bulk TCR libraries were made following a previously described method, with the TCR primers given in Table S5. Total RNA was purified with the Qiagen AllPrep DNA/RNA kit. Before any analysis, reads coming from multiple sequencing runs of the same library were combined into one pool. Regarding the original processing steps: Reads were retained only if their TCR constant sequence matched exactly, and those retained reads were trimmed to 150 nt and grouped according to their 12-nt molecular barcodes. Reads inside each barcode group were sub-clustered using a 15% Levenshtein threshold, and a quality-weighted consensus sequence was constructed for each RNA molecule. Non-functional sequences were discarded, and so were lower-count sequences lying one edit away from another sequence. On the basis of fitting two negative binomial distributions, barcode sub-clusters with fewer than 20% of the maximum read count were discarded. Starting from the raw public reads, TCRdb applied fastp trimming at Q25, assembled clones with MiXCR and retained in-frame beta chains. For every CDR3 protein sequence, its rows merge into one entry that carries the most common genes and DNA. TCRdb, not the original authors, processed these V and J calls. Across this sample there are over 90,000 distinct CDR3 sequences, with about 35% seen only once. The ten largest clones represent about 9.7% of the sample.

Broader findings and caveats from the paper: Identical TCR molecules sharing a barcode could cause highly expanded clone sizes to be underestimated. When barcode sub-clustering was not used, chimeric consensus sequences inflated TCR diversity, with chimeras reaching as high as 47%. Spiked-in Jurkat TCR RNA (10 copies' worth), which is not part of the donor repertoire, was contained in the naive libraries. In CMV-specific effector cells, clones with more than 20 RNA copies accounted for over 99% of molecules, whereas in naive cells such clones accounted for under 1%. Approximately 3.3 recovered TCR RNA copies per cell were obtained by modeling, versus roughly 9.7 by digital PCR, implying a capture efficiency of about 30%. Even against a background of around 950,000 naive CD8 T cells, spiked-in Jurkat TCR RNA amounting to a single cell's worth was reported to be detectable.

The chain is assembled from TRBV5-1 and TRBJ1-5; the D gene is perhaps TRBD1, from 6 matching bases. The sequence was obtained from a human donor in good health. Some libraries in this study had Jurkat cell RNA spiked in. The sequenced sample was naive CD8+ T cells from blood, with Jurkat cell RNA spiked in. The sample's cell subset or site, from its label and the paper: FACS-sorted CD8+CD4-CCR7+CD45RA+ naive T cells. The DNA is TGCGCCAGCAGACTGGACAGTTATAGCAATCAGCCCCAGCATTTT. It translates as CASRLDSYSNQPQHF.